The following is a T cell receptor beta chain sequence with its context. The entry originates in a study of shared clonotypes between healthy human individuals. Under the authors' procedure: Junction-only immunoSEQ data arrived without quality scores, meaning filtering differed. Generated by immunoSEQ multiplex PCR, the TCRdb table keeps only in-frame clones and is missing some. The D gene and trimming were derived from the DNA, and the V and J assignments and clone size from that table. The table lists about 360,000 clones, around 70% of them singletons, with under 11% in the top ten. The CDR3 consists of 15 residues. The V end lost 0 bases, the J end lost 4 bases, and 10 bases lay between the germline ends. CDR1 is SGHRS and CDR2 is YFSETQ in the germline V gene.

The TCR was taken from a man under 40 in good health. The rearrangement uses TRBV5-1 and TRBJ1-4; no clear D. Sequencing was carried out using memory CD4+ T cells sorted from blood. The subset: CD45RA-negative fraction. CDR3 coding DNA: TGCGCCAGCAGCTTGGCCGTTGGGAATAATGAAAAACTGTTTTTT. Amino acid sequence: CASSLAVGNNEKLFF.